This is a list of T cell receptor beta chains from one sample in a study of cytomegalovirus exposure and HLA in healthy donors. Method: immunoSEQ multiplex PCR; TCRdb's copy keeps in-frame clones and lacks some. The profile shows under 150,000 clones, around 81% of them singletons. The sequencing input was PBMCs. The receptors stem from a male donor in good health and CMV-seronegative. The CDR3 runs from the conserved cysteine through the conserved F or W. A D gene is named only where the DNA matches it firmly. Clone size is given for some rows only: seen once, a few or many times, or a class if the clone is expanded.

v_gene: TRBV6-5
d_gene: NA
j_gene: TRBJ2-7
len: 11
abundance: NA
CDR3nt: TGTGCCAGCAGGTCAACTAGCGAGCAGTACTTC
CDR3aa: CASRSTSEQYF

v_gene: TRBV11-2
d_gene: NA
j_gene: TRBJ2-1
len: 14
abundance: NA
CDR3nt: TGTGCCAGCAGCCGGAGCGGTTCCTACAATGAGCAGTTCTTC
CDR3aa: CASSRSGSYNEQFF

v_gene: TRBV7-8
d_gene: TRBD1
j_gene: TRBJ1-4
len: 18
abundance: NA
CDR3nt: TGTGCCAGCAGCCTCTTCAGGGGGCGGGACGCAACTAATGAAAAACTGTTTTTT
CDR3aa: CASSLFRGRDATNEKLFF

v_gene: TRBV19
d_gene: TRBD1
j_gene: TRBJ2-7
len: 14
abundance: NA
CDR3nt: TGTGCCAGTAGTATACAGGGGGCCCCCTACGAGCAGTACTTC
CDR3aa: CASSIQGAPYEQYF

v_gene: TRBV11-1
d_gene: TRBD1
j_gene: TRBJ2-5
len: 16
abundance: NA
CDR3nt: TGTGCCAGCAGCTCAAGTGAGGGACAGGGGGCCGCGGCCCAGTACTTC
CDR3aa: CASSSSEGQGAAAQYF

v_gene: TRBV29-1
d_gene: NA
j_gene: TRBJ1-3
len: 12
abundance: NA
CDR3nt: TGCAGCGTGCGGGAAACTGGAAACACCATATATTTT
CDR3aa: CSVRETGNTIYF

v_gene: TRBV19
d_gene: TRBD1
j_gene: TRBJ2-7
len: 18
abundance: NA
CDR3nt: TGTGCCAGTAGTATATTCCCACCGGGACAGGTCAGCTCCTACGAGCAGTACTTC
CDR3aa: CASSIFPPGQVSSYEQYF

v_gene: TRBV6-5
d_gene: TRBD1
j_gene: TRBJ1-2
len: 15
abundance: NA
CDR3nt: TGTGCCAGCATTCCTAAGGGACAGGACTATTATGGCTACACCTTC
CDR3aa: CASIPKGQDYYGYTF

v_gene: TRBV9
d_gene: TRBD2
j_gene: TRBJ2-1
len: 15
abundance: NA
CDR3nt: TGTGCCAGCAGTATGACTAGCGGGAGGGTGCATGAGCAGTTCTTC
CDR3aa: CASSMTSGRVHEQFF

v_gene: TRBV9
d_gene: NA
j_gene: TRBJ1-2
len: 14
abundance: NA
CDR3nt: TGTGCCAGCAGCCGGGGAGAAGTGAACTATGGCTACACCTTC
CDR3aa: CASSRGEVNYGYTF

v_gene: TRBV9
d_gene: NA
j_gene: TRBJ2-7
len: 14
abundance: once
CDR3nt: TGTGCCAGCAGCCCAACGACCGGGACCTACGAGCAGTACTTC
CDR3aa: CASSPTTGTYEQYF

v_gene: TRBV20-1
d_gene: NA
j_gene: TRBJ2-7
len: 11
abundance: NA
CDR3nt: TGCAGTGCTAGCCGGAGCCTCGAGCAGTACTTC
CDR3aa: CSASRSLEQYF

v_gene: TRBV30
d_gene: NA
j_gene: TRBJ1-4
len: 15
abundance: NA
CDR3nt: TGTGCCTGGAGCGCCCCAGGGGCAGCTGGAAGAAAACTGTTTTTT
CDR3aa: CAWSAPGAAGRKLFF

v_gene: TRBV27
d_gene: NA
j_gene: TRBJ1-1
len: 11
abundance: NA
CDR3nt: TGTGCCAGCATAAAAAACACTGAAGCTTTCTTT
CDR3aa: CASIKNTEAFF

v_gene: TRBV7-3
d_gene: TRBD2
j_gene: TRBJ2-7
len: 15
abundance: NA
CDR3nt: TGTGCCAGCAGCTTACAGCTAGCGGGAGTTTACGAGCAGTACTTC
CDR3aa: CASSLQLAGVYEQYF

v_gene: TRBV27
d_gene: NA
j_gene: TRBJ1-1
len: 14
abundance: NA
CDR3nt: TGTGCCAGCAGTCCCCGGTCGGGGAACACTGAAGCTTTCTTT
CDR3aa: CASSPRSGNTEAFF

v_gene: TRBV30
d_gene: TRBD2
j_gene: TRBJ2-1
len: 15
abundance: NA
CDR3nt: TGTGCCTGGAGTGGCGGGACTAGCGGCTACAATGAGCAGTTCTTC
CDR3aa: CAWSGGTSGYNEQFF

v_gene: TRBV14
d_gene: NA
j_gene: TRBJ1-1
len: 17
abundance: NA
CDR3nt: TGTGCCAGCAGCCATCGCTTTCAGGGGAAGGGGAACACTGAAGCTTTCTTT
CDR3aa: CASSHRFQGKGNTEAFF

v_gene: TRBV2
d_gene: NA
j_gene: TRBJ2-1
len: 15
abundance: NA
CDR3nt: TGTGCCAGCATGAGGGAGGACGACTCCTACAATGAGCAGTTCTTC
CDR3aa: CASMREDDSYNEQFF

v_gene: TRBV13
d_gene: NA
j_gene: TRBJ1-2
len: 13
abundance: NA
CDR3nt: TGTGCCAGCAGCGCCGGGACTTCTGGAGGCTACACCTTC
CDR3aa: CASSAGTSGGYTF

v_gene: TRBV7-2
d_gene: NA
j_gene: TRBJ1-2
len: 13
abundance: NA
CDR3nt: TGTGCCAGCAGCTTGGACCCTGGGGGCGGCTACACCTTC
CDR3aa: CASSLDPGGGYTF

v_gene: TRBV18
d_gene: TRBD1
j_gene: TRBJ1-5
len: 15
abundance: NA
CDR3nt: TGTGCCAGCTCACGGGACAGATGGGGCAATCAGCCCCAGCATTTT
CDR3aa: CASSRDRWGNQPQHF

v_gene: TRBV18
d_gene: NA
j_gene: TRBJ1-1
len: 16
abundance: NA
CDR3nt: TGTGCCAGCTCACCTCGTGCGGAGGGAGCGTCGACTGAAGCTTTCTTT
CDR3aa: CASSPRAEGASTEAFF

v_gene: TRBV4-3
d_gene: NA
j_gene: TRBJ1-2
len: 14
abundance: NA
CDR3nt: TGCGCCAGCAGCCAAGAACTCGGGAACTATGGCTACACCTTC
CDR3aa: CASSQELGNYGYTF

v_gene: TRBV27
d_gene: NA
j_gene: TRBJ2-6
len: 17
abundance: NA
CDR3nt: TGTGCCAGCAGGGTTGACAGCACTTACTCTGGGGCCAACGTCCTGACTTTC
CDR3aa: CASRVDSTYSGANVLTF

v_gene: TRBV9
d_gene: TRBD2
j_gene: TRBJ2-2
len: 16
abundance: NA
CDR3nt: TGTGCCAGCAGCGTACGCGGGAGGGGTGACACCGGGGAGCTGTTTTTT
CDR3aa: CASSVRGRGDTGELFF

v_gene: TRBV5-6
d_gene: NA
j_gene: TRBJ2-2
len: 15
abundance: NA
CDR3nt: TGTGCCAGCAGCTTGTGGGCAGGGCTGGCCGGGGAGCTGTTTTTT
CDR3aa: CASSLWAGLAGELFF